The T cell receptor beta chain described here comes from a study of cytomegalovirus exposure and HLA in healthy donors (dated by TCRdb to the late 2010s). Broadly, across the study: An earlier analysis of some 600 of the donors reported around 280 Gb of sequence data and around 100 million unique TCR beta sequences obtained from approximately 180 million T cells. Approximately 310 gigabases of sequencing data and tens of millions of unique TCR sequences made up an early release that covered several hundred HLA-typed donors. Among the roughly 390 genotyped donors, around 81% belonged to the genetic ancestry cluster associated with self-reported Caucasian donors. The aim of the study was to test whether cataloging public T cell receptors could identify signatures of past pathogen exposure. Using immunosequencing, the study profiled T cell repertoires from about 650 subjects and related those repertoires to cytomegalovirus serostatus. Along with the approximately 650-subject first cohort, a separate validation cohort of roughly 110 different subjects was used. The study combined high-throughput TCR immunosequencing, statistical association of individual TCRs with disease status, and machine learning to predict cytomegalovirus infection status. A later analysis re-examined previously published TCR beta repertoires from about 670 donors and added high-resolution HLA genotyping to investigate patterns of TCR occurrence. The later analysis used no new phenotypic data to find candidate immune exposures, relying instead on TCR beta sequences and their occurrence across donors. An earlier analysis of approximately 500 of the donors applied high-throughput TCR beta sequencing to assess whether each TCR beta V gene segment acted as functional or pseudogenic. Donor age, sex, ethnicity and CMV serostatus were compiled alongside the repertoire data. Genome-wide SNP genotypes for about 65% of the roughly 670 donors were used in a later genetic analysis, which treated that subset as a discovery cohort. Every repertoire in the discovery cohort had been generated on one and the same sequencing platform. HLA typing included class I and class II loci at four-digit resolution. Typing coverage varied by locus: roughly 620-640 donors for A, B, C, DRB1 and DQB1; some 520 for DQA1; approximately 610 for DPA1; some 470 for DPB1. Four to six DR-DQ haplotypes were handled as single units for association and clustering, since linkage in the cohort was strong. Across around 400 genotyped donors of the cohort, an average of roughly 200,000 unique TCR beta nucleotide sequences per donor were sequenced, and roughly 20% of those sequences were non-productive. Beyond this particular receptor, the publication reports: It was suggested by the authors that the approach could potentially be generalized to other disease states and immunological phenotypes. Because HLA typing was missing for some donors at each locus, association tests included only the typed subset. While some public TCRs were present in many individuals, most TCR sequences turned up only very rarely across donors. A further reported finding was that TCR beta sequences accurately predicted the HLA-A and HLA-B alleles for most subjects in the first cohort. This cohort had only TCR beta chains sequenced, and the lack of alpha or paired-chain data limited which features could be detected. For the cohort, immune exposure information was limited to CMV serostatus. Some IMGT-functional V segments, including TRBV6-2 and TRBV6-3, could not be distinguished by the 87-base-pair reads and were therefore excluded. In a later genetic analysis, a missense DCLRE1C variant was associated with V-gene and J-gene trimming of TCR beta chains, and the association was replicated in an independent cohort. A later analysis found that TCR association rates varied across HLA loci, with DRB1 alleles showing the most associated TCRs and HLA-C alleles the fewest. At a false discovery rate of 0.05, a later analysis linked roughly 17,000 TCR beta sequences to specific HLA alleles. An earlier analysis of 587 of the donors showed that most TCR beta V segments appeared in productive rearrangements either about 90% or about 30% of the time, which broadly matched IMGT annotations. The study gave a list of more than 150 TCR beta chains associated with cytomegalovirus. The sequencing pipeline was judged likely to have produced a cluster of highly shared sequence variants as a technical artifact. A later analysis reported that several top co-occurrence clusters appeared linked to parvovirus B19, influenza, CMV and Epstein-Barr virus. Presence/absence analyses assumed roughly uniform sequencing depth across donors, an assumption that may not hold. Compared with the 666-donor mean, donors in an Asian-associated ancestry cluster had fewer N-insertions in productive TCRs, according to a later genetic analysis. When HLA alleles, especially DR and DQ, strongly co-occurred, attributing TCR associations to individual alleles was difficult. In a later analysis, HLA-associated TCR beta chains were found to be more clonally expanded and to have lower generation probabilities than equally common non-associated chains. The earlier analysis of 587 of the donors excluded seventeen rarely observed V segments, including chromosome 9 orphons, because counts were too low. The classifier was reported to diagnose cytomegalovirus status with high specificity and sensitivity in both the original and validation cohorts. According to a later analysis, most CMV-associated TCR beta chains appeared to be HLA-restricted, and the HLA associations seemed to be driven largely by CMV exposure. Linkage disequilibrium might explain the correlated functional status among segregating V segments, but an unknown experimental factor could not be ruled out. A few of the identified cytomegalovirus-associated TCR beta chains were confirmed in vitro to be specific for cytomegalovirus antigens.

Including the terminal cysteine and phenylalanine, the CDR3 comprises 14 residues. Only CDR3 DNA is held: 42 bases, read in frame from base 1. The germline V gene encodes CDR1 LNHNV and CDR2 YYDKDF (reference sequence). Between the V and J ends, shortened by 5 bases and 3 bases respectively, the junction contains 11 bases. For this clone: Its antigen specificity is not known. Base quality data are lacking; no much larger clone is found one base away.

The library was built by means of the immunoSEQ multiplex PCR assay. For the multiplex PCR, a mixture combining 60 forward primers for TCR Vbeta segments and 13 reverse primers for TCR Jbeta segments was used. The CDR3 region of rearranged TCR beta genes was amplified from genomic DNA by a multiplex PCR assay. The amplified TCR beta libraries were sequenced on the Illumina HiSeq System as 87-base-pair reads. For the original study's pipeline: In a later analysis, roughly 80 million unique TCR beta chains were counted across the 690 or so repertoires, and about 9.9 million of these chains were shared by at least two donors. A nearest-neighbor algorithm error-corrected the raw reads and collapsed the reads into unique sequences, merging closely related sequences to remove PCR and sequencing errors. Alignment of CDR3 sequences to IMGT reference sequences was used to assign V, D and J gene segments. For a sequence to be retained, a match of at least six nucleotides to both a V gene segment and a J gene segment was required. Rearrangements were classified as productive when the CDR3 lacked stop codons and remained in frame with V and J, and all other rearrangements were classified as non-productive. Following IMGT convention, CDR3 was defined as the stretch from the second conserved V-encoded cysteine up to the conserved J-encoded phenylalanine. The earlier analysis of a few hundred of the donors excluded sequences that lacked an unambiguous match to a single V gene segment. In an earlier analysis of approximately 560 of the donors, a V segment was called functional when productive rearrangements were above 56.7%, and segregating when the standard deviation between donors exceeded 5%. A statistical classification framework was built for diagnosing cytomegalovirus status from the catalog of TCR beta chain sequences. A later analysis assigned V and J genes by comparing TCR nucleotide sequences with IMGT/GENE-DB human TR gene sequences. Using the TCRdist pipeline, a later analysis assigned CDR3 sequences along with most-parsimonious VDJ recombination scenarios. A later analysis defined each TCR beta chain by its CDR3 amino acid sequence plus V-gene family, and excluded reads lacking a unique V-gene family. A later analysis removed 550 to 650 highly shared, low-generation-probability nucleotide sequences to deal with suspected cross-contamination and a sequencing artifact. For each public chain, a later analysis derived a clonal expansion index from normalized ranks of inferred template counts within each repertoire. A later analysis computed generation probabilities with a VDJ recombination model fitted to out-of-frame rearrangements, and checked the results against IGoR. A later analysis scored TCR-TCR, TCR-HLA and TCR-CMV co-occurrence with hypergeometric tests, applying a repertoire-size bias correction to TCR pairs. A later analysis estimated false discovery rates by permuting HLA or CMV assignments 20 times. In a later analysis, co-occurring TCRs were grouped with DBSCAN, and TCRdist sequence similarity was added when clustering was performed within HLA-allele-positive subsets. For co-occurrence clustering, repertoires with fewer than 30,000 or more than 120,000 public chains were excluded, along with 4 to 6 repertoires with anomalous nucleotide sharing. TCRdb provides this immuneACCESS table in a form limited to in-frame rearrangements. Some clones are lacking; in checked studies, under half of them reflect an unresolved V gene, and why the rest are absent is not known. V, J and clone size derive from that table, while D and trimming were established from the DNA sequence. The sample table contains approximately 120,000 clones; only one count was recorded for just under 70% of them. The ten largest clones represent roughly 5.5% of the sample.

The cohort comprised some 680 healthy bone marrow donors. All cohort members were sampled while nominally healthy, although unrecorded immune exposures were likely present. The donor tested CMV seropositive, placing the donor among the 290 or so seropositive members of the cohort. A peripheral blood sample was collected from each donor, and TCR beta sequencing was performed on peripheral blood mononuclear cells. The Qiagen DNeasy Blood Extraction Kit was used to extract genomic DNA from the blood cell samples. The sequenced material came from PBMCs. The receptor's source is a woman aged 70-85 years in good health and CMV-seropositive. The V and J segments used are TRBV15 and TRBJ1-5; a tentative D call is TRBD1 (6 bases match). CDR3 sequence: CATSPRTDNQPQHF. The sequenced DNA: TGTGCCACCAGCCCGAGGACAGACAATCAGCCCCAGCATTTT.